A selection of T cell receptor beta chains follows, all from one sample in a study of shared clonotypes between healthy human individuals. Sequencing was performed with immunoSEQ multiplex PCR; in TCRdb, only in-frame clones are kept and a portion is missing. The data contain nearly 600,000 clones, less than 97% of them singletons. The sample was naive CD8+ T cells sorted from blood. The receptor source for this set is a woman aged 30 to 39 in good health. The CDR3 runs from the conserved cysteine through the conserved F or W. The order of the fields is clone size, D gene, J gene, V gene, CDR3 protein, CDR3 DNA. D genes are given only for firm matches. Clone sizes are given selectively: once, few, many, or a class where the clone is expanded.

NA NA TRBJ2-2 TRBV5-6 CASSGNTGELFF TGTGCCAGCAGCGGTAACACCGGGGAGCTGTTTTTT
NA TRBD2 TRBJ2-2 TRBV28 CASRGELAGSNTGELFF TGTGCCAGCAGGGGCGAGCTAGCGGGGTCGAACACCGGGGAGCTGTTTTTT
NA NA TRBJ2-4 TRBV5-5 CASSLGGSVAKNIQYF TGTGCCAGCAGCTTGGGCGGTAGTGTAGCCAAAAACATTCAGTACTTC
NA TRBD2 TRBJ2-5 TRBV28 CASSLGPGAGEEETQYF TGTGCCAGCAGTTTAGGGCCCGGGGCGGGAGAGGAAGAGACCCAGTACTTC
NA NA TRBJ1-3 TRBV5-1 CASSPEGNSGNTIYF TGCGCCAGCAGCCCCGAGGGCAACTCTGGAAACACCATATATTTT
NA TRBD2 TRBJ2-2 TRBV5-1 CASSPRLAGEGTGELFF TGCGCCAGCAGCCCCCGGCTAGCGGGAGAAGGCACCGGGGAGCTGTTTTTT
few NA TRBJ2-7 TRBV10-1 CASSDGGSYEQYF TGCGCCAGCAGTGACGGGGGATCCTACGAGCAGTACTTC
NA NA TRBJ1-2 TRBV5-4 CASSFLDQVDGYTF TGTGCCAGCAGCTTCCTAGACCAGGTCGATGGCTACACCTTC
NA NA TRBJ1-2 TRBV10-3 CAISESRYGANYGYTF TGTGCCATCAGTGAGTCGAGGTATGGGGCTAACTATGGCTACACCTTC
NA NA TRBJ2-1 TRBV7-8 CASSLTPEQFF TGTGCCAGCAGCTTAACGCCTGAGCAGTTCTTC
NA TRBD2 TRBJ2-1 TRBV13 CASSLAVGSGSPNEQFF TGTGCCAGCAGCTTAGCCGTGGGGAGCGGGAGCCCCAATGAGCAGTTCTTC
NA NA TRBJ2-5 TRBV27 CASSLMGAETQYF TGTGCCAGCAGTTTAATGGGGGCGGAGACCCAGTACTTC
NA NA TRBJ1-3 TRBV19 CASSIQGYSGNTIYF TGTGCCAGTAGTATTCAAGGTTACTCTGGAAACACCATATATTTT
NA NA TRBJ1-1 TRBV27 CASSLGSGPTEAFF TGTGCCAGCAGTTTAGGAAGTGGGCCCACTGAAGCTTTCTTT
NA TRBD2 TRBJ2-7 TRBV27 CASSLLREDDYEQYF TGTGCCAGCAGTTTATTGCGGGAGGATGACTACGAGCAGTACTTC
NA TRBD2 TRBJ2-7 TRBV28 CASRSGRISYEQYF TGTGCCAGCAGGAGCGGGAGAATCTCCTACGAGCAGTACTTC
NA TRBD1 TRBJ2-7 TRBV4-2 CASSPYRTGAYEQYF TGTGCCAGCAGCCCCTACCGGACAGGAGCCTACGAGCAGTACTTC
NA TRBD2 TRBJ2-1 TRBV2 CASSEELPAGGNEQFF TGTGCCAGCAGTGAAGAGCTCCCAGCGGGAGGTAATGAGCAGTTCTTC
NA TRBD2 TRBJ2-1 TRBV27 CASSPGLAGGGGDEQFF TGTGCCAGCAGTCCAGGACTAGCGGGAGGGGGAGGCGATGAGCAGTTCTTC
NA TRBD2 TRBJ2-7 TRBV5-4 CASSYGLAGVGQYF TGTGCCAGCAGCTACGGACTAGCGGGAGTGGGGCAGTACTTC
NA TRBD2 TRBJ2-2 TRBV7-9 CASSRLAGVVGELFF TGTGCCAGCAGCCGACTAGCGGGAGTTGTCGGGGAGCTGTTTTTT
NA NA TRBJ1-2 TRBV2 CASSQGALANYGYTF TGTGCCAGCAGCCAAGGGGCCCTCGCTAACTATGGCTACACCTTC
NA TRBD2 TRBJ2-2 TRBV19 CASSSRLAGGGTGELFF TGTGCCAGTAGTTCCCGACTAGCGGGAGGCGGCACCGGGGAGCTGTTTTTT
NA TRBD1 TRBJ2-1 TRBV11-2 CASSLDITGANEQFF TGTGCCAGCAGCTTAGATATTACAGGGGCCAATGAGCAGTTCTTC
once NA TRBJ2-1 TRBV7-6 CASSPHPRDSDEQFF TGTGCCAGCAGCCCACATCCCAGAGATTCGGATGAGCAGTTCTTC
NA NA TRBJ2-3 TRBV28 CASTSGRTSTDTQYF TGTGCCAGCACTTCAGGACGGACTAGCACAGATACGCAGTATTTT
once NA TRBJ2-3 TRBV7-9 CASLAVFTDTQYF TGTGCCAGCCTGGCCGTGTTCACAGATACGCAGTATTTT